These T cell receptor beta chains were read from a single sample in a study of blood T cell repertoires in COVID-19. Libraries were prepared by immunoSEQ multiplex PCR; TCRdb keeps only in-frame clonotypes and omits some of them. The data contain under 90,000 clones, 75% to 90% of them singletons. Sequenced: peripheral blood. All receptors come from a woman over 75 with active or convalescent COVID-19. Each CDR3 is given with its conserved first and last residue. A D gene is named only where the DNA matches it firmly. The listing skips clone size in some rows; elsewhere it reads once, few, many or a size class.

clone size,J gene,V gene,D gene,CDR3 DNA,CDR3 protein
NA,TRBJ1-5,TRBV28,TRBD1,TGTGCCAGCAGAGGACAGGGTAATCAGCCCCAGCATTTT,CASRGQGNQPQHF
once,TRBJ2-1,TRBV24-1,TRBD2,TGTGCCACCAGTGATTTGGGGAGGGCGGGGTACAATGAGCAGTTCTTC,CATSDLGRAGYNEQFF
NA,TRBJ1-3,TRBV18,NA,TGTGCCAGCTCAGACGGCACGGGATTTGGTGGAAACACCATATATTTT,CASSDGTGFGGNTIYF
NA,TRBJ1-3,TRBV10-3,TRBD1,TGTGCCATCAGGGAAAATCCGGGACAGGGGCGCCCCTCTGGAAACACCATATATTTT,CAIRENPGQGRPSGNTIYF
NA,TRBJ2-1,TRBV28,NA,TGTGCCAGCCGGCCCACGGGGGAAAACAATGAGCAGTTCTTC,CASRPTGENNEQFF
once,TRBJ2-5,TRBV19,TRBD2,TGTGCCAGTAGTACCGGACTAGCGGGCCTACCAATCCAAGAGACCCAGTACTTC,CASSTGLAGLPIQETQYF
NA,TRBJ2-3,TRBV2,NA,TGTGCCAGCAGTAGACTAGAAGATACGCAGTATTTT,CASSRLEDTQYF
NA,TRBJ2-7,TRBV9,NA,TGTGCCAGCAGCCCCCAGAGAGGGCACGAGCAGTACTTC,CASSPQRGHEQYF
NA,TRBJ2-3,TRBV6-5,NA,TGTGCCAGCAACCACGGACTTGTCACAGATACGCAGTATTTT,CASNHGLVTDTQYF
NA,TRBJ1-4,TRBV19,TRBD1,TGTGCCAGTAGTAAGTCGACAGGGGTTCTTTATGAAAAACTGTTTTTT,CASSKSTGVLYEKLFF
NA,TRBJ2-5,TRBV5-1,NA,TGCGCCAGCAGCTTGGCGACCCGGGGAGGTGGAGAGACCCAGTACTTC,CASSLATRGGGETQYF
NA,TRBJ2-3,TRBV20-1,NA,TGCAGTGCTGAGATCAATACGCAGTATTTT,CSAEINTQYF
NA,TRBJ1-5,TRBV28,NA,TGTGCCAGCAGAACCGGGCAGGGCTTTAATCAGCCCCAGCATTTT,CASRTGQGFNQPQHF
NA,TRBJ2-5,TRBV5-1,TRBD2,TGCGCCAGCAGCTTGGCCCCCGGGGGGGCCGGAGAGACCCAGTACTTC,CASSLAPGGAGETQYF
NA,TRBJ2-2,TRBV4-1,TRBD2,TGCGCCAGCAGCCAAGAGGCACTAGCGGGAAACACCGGGGAGCTGTTTTTT,CASSQEALAGNTGELFF
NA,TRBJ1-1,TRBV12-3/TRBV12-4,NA,TGTGCCAGCAGTTTAGGGGGGGTTGGTGAAGCTTTCTTT,CASSLGGVGEAFF
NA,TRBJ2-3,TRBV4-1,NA,TGCGCCAGCAGCCACGCCGCCTATAGCACAGATACGCAGTATTTT,CASSHAAYSTDTQYF
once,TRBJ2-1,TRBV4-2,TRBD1,TGTGCCAGCAGCCGGGGACCTAAGGACAGGGGCCACCTTAGCTCCTACAATGAGCAGTTCTTC,CASSRGPKDRGHLSSYNEQFF
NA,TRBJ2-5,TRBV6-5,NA,TGTGCCAGCCTGCCGACATGGAGCAGGGAAGAGACCCAGTACTTC,CASLPTWSREETQYF
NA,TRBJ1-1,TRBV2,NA,TGTGCCAGCCAGGTGGGATGGGGGGGATCGAACACTGAAGCTTTCTTT,CASQVGWGGSNTEAFF
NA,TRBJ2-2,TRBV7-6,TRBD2,TGTGCCAGCAGCCCGGAATTTAGCGGGCTGGCCGGGGAGCTGTTTTTT,CASSPEFSGLAGELFF
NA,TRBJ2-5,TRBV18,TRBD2,TGTGCCAGCTCACCGGGACTAGCGGGAGCTGGACCTAAAGAGACCCAGTACTTC,CASSPGLAGAGPKETQYF
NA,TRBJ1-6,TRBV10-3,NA,TGTGCCATCAGTGAAGCGGGGAACCCCTATAATTCACCCCTCCACTTT,CAISEAGNPYNSPLHF
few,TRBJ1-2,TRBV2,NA,TGTGCCAGCAGAGTGGGACTTGGGTATGGCTACACCTTC,CASRVGLGYGYTF
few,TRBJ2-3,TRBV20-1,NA,TGCAGTGCTAGTTATGGCGGGTCAGCTAGCACAGATACGCAGTATTTT,CSASYGGSASTDTQYF
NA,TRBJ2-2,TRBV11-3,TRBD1,TGTGCCAGCAGCCGGAGGACAGGGAACACCGGGGAGCTGTTTTTT,CASSRRTGNTGELFF
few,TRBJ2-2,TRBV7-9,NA,TGTGCCAGCAGCGAGCGACTAGTTAACGGGGAGCTGTTTTTT,CASSERLVNGELFF
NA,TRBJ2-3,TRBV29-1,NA,TGCAGCTCCGGTACAGGGCGTACAGATACGCAGTATTTT,CSSGTGRTDTQYF
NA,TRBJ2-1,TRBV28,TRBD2,TGTGCCAGCAGGGGCGGGACTAGCGGGGCCTACAATGAGCAGTTCTTC,CASRGGTSGAYNEQFF
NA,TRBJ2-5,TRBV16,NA,TGTGCCAGCAGCCAATCTCGTACAAGCCAAGAGACCCAGTACTTC,CASSQSRTSQETQYF
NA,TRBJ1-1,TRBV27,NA,TGTGCCAGCAGTAATCTAGGAGACGGCCGATACACTGAAGCTTTCTTT,CASSNLGDGRYTEAFF
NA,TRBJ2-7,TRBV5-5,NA,TGTGCCGACGACCGACAGGCCGCGGACGAGCAGTACTTC,CADDRQAADEQYF
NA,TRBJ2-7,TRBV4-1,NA,TGCGCCAGCAGCCGCTACCGGGACTCGTACGAGCAGTACTTC,CASSRYRDSYEQYF
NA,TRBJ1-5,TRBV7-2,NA,TGTGCCAGCAGCTTATTTGCAGGGGTGGGTCAGCCCCAGCATTTT,CASSLFAGVGQPQHF
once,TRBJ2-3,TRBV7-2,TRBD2,TGTGCCAGCAGCTCCCAGGGACTAGCGGCAGATACGCAGTATTTT,CASSSQGLAADTQYF
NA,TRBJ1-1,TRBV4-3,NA,TGCGCCAGCAGCCTCGACAGTAACACTGAAGCTTTCTTT,CASSLDSNTEAFF
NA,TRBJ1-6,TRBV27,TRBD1,TGTGCCAGCAGTGACAGGGTTCTAAATAATTCACCCCTCCACTTT,CASSDRVLNNSPLHF
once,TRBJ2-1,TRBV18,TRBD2,TGTGCCAGCTCACCACCGTCGGGACTAGCAGTTGAGCAGTTCTTC,CASSPPSGLAVEQFF
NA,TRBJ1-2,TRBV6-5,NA,TGTGCCAGCAGTTACTCCCAGGACATAGGGGGCTACACCTTC,CASSYSQDIGGYTF
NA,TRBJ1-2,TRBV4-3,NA,TGCGCCAGCAGCCAAGAGGGGAGAGGAAGCTATGGCTACACCTTC,CASSQEGRGSYGYTF
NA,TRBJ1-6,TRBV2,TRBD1,TGTGCCAGCAGTGAAGGGGGACAGCAAAATTCACCCCTCCACTTT,CASSEGGQQNSPLHF
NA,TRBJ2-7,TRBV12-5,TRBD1,TGTGCTAGTGGTTTGGCACCCGACAGGGCACTCCCCGACTACGAGCAGTACTTC,CASGLAPDRALPDYEQYF
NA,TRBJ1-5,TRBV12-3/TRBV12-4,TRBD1,TGTGCCAGCAGACCACAGGGGAATCAGCCCCAGCATTTT,CASRPQGNQPQHF
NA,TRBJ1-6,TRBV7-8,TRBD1,TGTGCCAGCAGCGCCGGACAGGGGGCGAGTTCACCCCTCCACTTT,CASSAGQGASSPLHF
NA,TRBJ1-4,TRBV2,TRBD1,TGTGCCAGCAGTGGGTCGACAGGGCTCAATGAAAAACTGTTTTTT,CASSGSTGLNEKLFF
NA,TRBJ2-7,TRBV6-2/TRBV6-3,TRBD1,TGTGCCAGCAGTTCCGCTTCGGGACAGATATACGAGCAGTACTTC,CASSSASGQIYEQYF
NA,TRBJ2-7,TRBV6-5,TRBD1,TGTGCCAGCAGTTCCACAGGGGGCGCGGTCTACGAGCAGTACTTC,CASSSTGGAVYEQYF
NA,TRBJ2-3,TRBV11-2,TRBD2,TGTGCCAGCAGCTTGACTAGCGTGAGTAGAGATACGCAGTATTTT,CASSLTSVSRDTQYF
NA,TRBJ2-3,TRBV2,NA,TGTGCCAGCAGACTCGGGTTAGATACGCAGTATTTT,CASRLGLDTQYF
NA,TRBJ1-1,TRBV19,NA,TGTGCCAGTACTGAGGGACTAGAGGACACTGAAGCTTTCTTT,CASTEGLEDTEAFF
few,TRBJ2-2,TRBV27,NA,TGTGCCAGCAGTTCCCCCACTTGGTCGGACACCGGGGAGCTGTTTTTT,CASSSPTWSDTGELFF
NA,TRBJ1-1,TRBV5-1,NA,TGCGCCAGCAGCGCCGGACAGTTCCCTGAAGCTTTCTTT,CASSAGQFPEAFF
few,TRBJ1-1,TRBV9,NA,TGTGCCAGCAGCGTATCCGGGGGAACGAACACTGAAGCTTTCTTT,CASSVSGGTNTEAFF
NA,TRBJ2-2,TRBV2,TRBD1,TGTGCCAGCAGGGGGACAGGGGGACGGAACACCGGGGAGCTGTTTTTT,CASRGTGGRNTGELFF
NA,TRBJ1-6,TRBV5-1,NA,TGCGCCAGTACCTGGGCGAGGGAATCACCCCTCCACTTT,CASTWARESPLHF
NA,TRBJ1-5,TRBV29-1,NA,TGCAGCGTTGGTGATCTAAATCAGCCCCAGCATTTT,CSVGDLNQPQHF
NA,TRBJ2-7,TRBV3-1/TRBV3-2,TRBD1,TGTGCCAGCAGCCAACGGGACAGGGGGCGATACGCGGCGGAGTACTTC,CASSQRDRGRYAAEYF
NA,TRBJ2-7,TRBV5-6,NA,TGTGCCAGCAGCCCTGCAGGGGTGGGGCCGGCGGAGCAGTACTTC,CASSPAGVGPAEQYF